Here is one T cell receptor (beta chain) with its context. Assay used: immunoSEQ multiplex PCR; TCRdb lists only in-frame clones, some missing. The data contain over 85,000 clones, around 80% of them seen just once; the ten biggest clones take up 15% to 20%. This sample was taken from a study of Ad26.COV2.S vaccination and SARS-CoV-2 variants. This sequence originates from a human donor who had recovered from COVID-19. The material was peripheral blood, obtained after recovery from COVID-19.

The CDR3 loop is CASTFPGGNQPQHF. CDR3 nucleotides: TGTGCCAGTACCTTTCCCGGGGGCAATCAGCCCCAGCATTTT. The chain employs TRBV19 and TRBJ1-5; unclear D gene. The CDR3 covers 14 residues. Between the trimmed V and J ends, which lost 7 bases and 2 bases, there was a span of 12 bases. Germline values: CDR1 LNHDA, CDR2 SQIVND (reference sequence).